This TCR beta chain was identified during a study of early T cells in non-severe SARS-CoV-2 infection. Study summary: RNA in bulk from unsorted whole blood was sequenced, and chains were unpaired.

Broader study findings: Anti-spike CD8 specificities were favored by VDJdb matching, whose results missed private and CD4 specificities.

There are 15 residues in the CDR3. Germline loops: CDR1 LNHNV, CDR2 YYDKDF (reference sequence). V dropped 0 bases and J dropped 4; count of bases not matched to a gene: 2. At least ten counts were recorded for this clonotype. What it recognizes is unknown. Attachment of unique molecular identifiers was made to individual cDNA molecules. TCRdb reanalysed the 5' RACE reads using MiXCR and keeps one entry per CDR3 protein. The table shows tens of thousands of distinct CDR3 sequences, with 6.1% occurring only once. Sample: whole blood. The chain carries TRBV15 and TRBJ2-7; 11 bases map to TRBD1. This TCR was recovered from an adult who was a healthcare worker with PCR-confirmed SARS-CoV-2 infection or an uninfected control (not recorded which). The CDR3 coding sequence is TGTGCCACCAGCAGAGAGGGGACAGGGGGGTACGAGCAGTACTTC. This encodes CATSREGTGGYEQYF.